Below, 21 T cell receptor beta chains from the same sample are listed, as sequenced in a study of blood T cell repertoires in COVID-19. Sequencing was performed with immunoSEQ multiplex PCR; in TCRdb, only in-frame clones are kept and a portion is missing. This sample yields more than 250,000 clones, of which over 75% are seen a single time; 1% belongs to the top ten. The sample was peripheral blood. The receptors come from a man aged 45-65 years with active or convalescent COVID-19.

CDR3 coding DNA: TGCGCCAGCAGCTCGCAAGGGGGCGCGGGCACTGAAGCTTTCTTT. Amino acid sequence: CASSSQGGAGTEAFF. The V gene is TRBV5-1, the J gene TRBJ1-1; 7 nucleotides agree with TRBD1. V lost 3 bases, J lost 4 bases, and 9 bases stayed unmatched. The CDR3 spans 15 residues. Germline CDR1 and CDR2: SGHRS and YFSETQ.

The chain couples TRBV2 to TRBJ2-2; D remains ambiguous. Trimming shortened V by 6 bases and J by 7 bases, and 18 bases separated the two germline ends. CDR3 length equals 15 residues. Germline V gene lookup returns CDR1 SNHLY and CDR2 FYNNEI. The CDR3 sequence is CASRTSLLVGGELFF. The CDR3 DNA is TGTGCCAGCAGGACATCTCTACTCGTGGGCGGGGAGCTGTTTTTT.

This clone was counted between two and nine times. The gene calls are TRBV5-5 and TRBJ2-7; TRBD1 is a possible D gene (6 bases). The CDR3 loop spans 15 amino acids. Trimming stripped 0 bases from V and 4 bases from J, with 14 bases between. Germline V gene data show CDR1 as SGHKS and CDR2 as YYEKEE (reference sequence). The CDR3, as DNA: TGTGCCAGCAGCTTGGTTACAGGGATCAGGTACGAGCAGTACTTC. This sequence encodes CASSLVTGIRYEQYF. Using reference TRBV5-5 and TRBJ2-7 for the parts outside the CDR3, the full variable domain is DAGVTQSPTHLIKTRGQQVTLRCSPISGHKSVSWYQQVLGQGPQFIFQYYEKEERGRGNFPDRFSARQFPNYSSELNVNALLLGDSALYLCASSLVTGIRYEQYFGPGTRLTVT.

Here the CDR3 DNA reads TGTGCCACCGTGGCAGGGGGCGATCCAAATAATTCACCCCTCCACTTT. It codes for CATVAGGDPNNSPLHF. The chain uses TRBV10-3 and TRBJ1-6, with TRBD1 matching 8 bases. The CDR3 is made up of 16 amino acids. Germline CDR1 reads ENHRY; CDR2 reads SYGVKD. J lost 5 bases, V lost 10 bases, and 13 bases had no gene match.

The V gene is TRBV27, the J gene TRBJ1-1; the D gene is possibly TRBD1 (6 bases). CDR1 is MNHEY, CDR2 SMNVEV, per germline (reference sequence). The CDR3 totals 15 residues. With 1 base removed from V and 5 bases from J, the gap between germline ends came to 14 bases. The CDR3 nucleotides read TGTGCCAGCAGTTTATGGAGAGGGGGTAGGACTGAAGCTTTCTTT. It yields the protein CASSLWRGGRTEAFF.

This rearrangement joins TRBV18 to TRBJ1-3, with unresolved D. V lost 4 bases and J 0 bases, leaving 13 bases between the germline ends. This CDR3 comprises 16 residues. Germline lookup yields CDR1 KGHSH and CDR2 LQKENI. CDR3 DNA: TGTGCCAGCTCACTCCTCGGGGAGCTCTCTGGAAACACCATATATTTT. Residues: CASSLLGELSGNTIYF.

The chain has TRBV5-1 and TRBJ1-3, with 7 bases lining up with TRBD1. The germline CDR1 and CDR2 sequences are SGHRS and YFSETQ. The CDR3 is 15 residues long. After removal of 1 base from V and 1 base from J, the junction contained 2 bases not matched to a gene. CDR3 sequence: CASSLLGQSGNTIYF. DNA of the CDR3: TGCGCCAGCAGCTTGTTGGGACAGTCTGGAAACACCATATATTTT.

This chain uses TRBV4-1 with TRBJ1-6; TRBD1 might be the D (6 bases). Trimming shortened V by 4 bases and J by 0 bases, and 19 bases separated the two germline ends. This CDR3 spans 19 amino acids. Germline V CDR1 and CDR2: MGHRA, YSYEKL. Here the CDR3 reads CASSLRDKGPSSYNSPLHF. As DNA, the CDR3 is TGCGCCAGCAGCCTCCGGGACAAGGGCCCGAGCTCCTATAATTCACCCCTCCACTTT.

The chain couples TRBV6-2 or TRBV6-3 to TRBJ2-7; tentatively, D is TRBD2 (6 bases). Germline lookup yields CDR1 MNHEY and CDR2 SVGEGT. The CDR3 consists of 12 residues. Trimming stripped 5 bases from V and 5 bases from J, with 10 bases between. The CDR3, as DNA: TGTGCCAGCAGTACTAGCTTCAACGAGCAGTACTTC. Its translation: CASSTSFNEQYF.

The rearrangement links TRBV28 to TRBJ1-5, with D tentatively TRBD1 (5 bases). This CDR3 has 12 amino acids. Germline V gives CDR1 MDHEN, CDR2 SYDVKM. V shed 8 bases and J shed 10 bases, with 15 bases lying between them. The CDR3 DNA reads TGTGCCAGCGTCATCTACAGGCGACCCCAGCATTTT. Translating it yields CASVIYRRPQHF.

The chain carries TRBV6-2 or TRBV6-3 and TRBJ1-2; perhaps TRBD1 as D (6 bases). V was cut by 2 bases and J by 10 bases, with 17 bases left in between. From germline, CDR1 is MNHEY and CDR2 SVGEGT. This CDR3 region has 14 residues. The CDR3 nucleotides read TGTGCCAGCAGTTACCCCCGGGACACCTCCTTCTACACCTTC. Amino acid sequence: CASSYPRDTSFYTF.

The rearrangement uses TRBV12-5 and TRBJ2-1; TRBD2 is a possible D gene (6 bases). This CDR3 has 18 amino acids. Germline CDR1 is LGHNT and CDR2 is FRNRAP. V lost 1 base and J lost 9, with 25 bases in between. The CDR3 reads CASGLDWDSAPTRFEQFF. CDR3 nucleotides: TGTGCTAGTGGTTTGGACTGGGACTCCGCCCCCACTCGCTTTGAGCAGTTCTTC.

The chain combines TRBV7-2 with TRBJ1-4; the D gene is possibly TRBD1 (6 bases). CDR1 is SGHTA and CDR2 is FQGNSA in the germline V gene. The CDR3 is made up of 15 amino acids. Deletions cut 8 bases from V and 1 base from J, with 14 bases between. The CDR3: CASSLGGGTNEKLFF. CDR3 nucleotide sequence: TGTGCCAGCTCTCTAGGGGGGGGAACTAATGAAAAACTGTTTTTT.

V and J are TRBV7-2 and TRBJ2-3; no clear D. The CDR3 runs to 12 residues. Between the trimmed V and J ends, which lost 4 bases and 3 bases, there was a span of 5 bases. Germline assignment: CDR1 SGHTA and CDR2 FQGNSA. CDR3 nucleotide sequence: TGTGCCAGCAGCTCGACTACAGATACGCAGTATTTT. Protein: CASSSTTDTQYF.

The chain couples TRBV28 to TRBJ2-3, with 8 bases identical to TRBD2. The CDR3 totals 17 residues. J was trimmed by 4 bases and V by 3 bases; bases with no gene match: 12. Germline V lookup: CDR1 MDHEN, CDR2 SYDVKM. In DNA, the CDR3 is TGTGCCAGCAGTTTGTCGGGACTAGGGTTTTCGGCAGATACGCAGTATTTT. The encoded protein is CASSLSGLGFSADTQYF. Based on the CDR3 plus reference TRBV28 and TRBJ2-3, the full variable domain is DVKVTQSSRYLVKRTGEKVFLECVQDMDHENMFWYRQDPGLGLRLIYFSYDVKMKEKGDIPEGYSVSREKKERFSLILESASTNQTSMYLCASSLSGLGFSADTQYFGPGTRLTVL.

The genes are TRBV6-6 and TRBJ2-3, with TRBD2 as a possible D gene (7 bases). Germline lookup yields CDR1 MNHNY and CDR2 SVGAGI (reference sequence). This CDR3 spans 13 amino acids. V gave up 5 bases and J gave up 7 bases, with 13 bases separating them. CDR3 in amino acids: CASSKGGTNTQYF. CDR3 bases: TGTGCCAGCAGTAAGGGGGGGACGAATACGCAGTATTTT.

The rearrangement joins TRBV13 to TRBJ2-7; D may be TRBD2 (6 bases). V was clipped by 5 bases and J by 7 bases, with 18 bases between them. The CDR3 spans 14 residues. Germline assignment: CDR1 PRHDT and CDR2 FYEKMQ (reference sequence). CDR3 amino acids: CASSPLGAAGEQYF. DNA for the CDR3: TGTGCCAGCAGCCCCTTAGGTGCCGCGGGGGAGCAGTACTTC.

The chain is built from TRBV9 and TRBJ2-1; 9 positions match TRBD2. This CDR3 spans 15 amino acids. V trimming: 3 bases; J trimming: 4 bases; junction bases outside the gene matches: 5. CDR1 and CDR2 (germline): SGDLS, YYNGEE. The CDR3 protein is CASSALAGTYNEQFF. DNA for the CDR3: TGTGCCAGCAGCGCCCTAGCGGGGACTTACAATGAGCAGTTCTTC.

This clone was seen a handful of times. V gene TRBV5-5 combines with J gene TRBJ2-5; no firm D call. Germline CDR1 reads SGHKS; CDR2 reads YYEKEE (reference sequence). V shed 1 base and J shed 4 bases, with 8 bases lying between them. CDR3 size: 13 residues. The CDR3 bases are TGTGCCAGCAGCTTGAGAGAGGTAGAGACCCAGTACTTC. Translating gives CASSLREVETQYF.

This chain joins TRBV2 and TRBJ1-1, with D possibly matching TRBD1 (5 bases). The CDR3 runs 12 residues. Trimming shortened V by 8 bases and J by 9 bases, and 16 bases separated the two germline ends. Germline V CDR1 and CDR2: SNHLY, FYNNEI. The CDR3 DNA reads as TGTGCCAGCTCTCAGGGCGCCATCAAAGCTTTCTTT. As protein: CASSQGAIKAFF. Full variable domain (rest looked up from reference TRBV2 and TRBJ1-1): EPEVTQTPSHQVTQMGQEVILRCVPISNHLYFYWYRQILGQKVEFLVSFYNNEISEKSEIFDDQFSVERPDGSNFTLKIRSTKLEDSAMYFCASSQGAIKAFFGQGTRLTVV.

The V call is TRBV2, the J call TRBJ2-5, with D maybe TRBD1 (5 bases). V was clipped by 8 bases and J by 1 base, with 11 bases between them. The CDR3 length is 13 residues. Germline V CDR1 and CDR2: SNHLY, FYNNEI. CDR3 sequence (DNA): TGTGCCAGCCTAAGACAGCTCCAAGAGACCCAGTACTTC. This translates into CASLRQLQETQYF.